These T cell receptor beta chains were read from a single sample in a study of cytomegalovirus exposure and HLA in healthy donors. Sequenced by immunoSEQ multiplex PCR; TCRdb stores in-frame clones only, minus some. The data contain about 180,000 clones, roughly 87% of them singletons. The source material was PBMCs. The receptors shown here come from a man aged 35-49 years in good health and CMV-seronegative. Both conserved end residues are part of each CDR3.

v_call cdr3_aa
TRBV11-2 CASSFWDSFNEQFF
TRBV28 CASSTTSGGVYEQYF
TRBV4-3 CASSQRGRSEQFF
TRBV2 CASPDRGDEKLFF
TRBV11-1 CASSPLNTEAFF
TRBV4-1 CASSQRGTEAFF
TRBV11-3 CASSSYGTSGPGELFF
TRBV5-1 CASSLGRAGGQFPYEQYF
TRBV21-1 CASSKGQTHPYGEQFF
TRBV28 CASCSNQPQHF
TRBV19 CASSTPLAGGPTGELFF
TRBV15 CATSRDRLAGETQYF
TRBV28 CASSAGTAYSPLHF
TRBV7-3 CASSSQRGGEGEQFF
TRBV28 CASSLARLAGGGETQYF
TRBV2 CASSITGGGWSTQYF
TRBV4-1 CASSQGSQGPYEQYF
TRBV28 CASGTETNEKLFF
TRBV7-7 CASSLGEANTGELFF
TRBV27 CASLRDREEKLFF
TRBV28 CASSLVQRVQEAFF
TRBV5-6 CASGPTTGGTGELFF
TRBV18 CASSPRTSGGSYNEQFF
TRBV6-5 CASSYSGGRYYEQYF
TRBV14 CASSPDLRSTEAFF
TRBV18 CASSRDLAWANTGELFF
TRBV5-8 CASSRGTGGRETQYF
TRBV4-3 CASSQEAGYEQYF
TRBV28 CASSGGGLPSIYF
TRBV5-1 CASSLPTGGGGYNEQFF
TRBV29-1 CSVEDRLAGSYEQYF
TRBV12-5 CASGLANPGTSAYNEQFF
TRBV19 CASSSNRGGGQETQYF
TRBV30 CAWSVHGGWDEETQYF
TRBV19 CASSKGRTSGDYEQYF
TRBV5-1 CASSLASSPYEQYF
TRBV6-4 CASSAALYILVGYEQYF
TRBV19 CASSIDRARNQPQHF
TRBV6-7 CASSYGMGSAGGYTF
TRBV2 CASGTGSYEQYF
TRBV9 CASSFPKPAHGDEQFF
TRBV5-1 CASSFLTGEGPQHF
TRBV30 CAWSVGENTEAFF
TRBV28 CASSLDLRDSRSYNSPLHF
TRBV5-6 CASSLRTGLASGEQYF
TRBV5-6 CASSLPRTGMNTEAFF
TRBV28 CASSSPGTGAGNTIYF
TRBV10-3 CAISTLGLDGYTF
TRBV4-3 CASSQGEGDKGNTEAFF
TRBV28 CASTPGQGKHTEAFF
TRBV14 CASSPHRLAGGGNTGELFF